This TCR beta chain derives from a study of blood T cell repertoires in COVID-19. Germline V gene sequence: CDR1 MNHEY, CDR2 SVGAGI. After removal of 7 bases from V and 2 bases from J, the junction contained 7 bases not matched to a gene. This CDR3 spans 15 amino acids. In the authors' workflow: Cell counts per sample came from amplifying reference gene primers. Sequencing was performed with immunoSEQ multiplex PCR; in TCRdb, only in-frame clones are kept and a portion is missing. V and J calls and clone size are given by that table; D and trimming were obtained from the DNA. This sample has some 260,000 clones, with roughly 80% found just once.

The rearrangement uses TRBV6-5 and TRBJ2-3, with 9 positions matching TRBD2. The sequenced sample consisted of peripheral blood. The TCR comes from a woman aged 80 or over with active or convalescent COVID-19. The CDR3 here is CASILSGGLTDTQYF. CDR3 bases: TGTGCCAGCATTTTAAGCGGGGGGCTCACAGATACGCAGTATTTT.